This TCR beta chain was identified during a study of identical twins. Notes on the study in general: The more abundant beta clonotypes in cord blood had fewer insertions, and memory repertoires did not show this.

TCRdb used MiXCR to reprocess the 5' RACE reads, holding one entry per CDR3 protein. The sample contains 400,000 to 550,000 distinct CDR3 sequences, around 20% of which appear only once. Turning to this clonotype: What it recognizes is unknown.

This sample was shared with a second study, whose subject was T cells expressing NK-cell markers. That work contributes: All TCR beta repertoires analysed originated from sorted CD3+CD56+NKG2C+, CD3+CD56+NKG2C- and CD3+CD56-NKG2C+ T cells. Of CD8+ T cells, 1.0-7.0% belonged to dominant NKG2C+ clonotypes in 5 to 7 donors. These clonotypes, the leaders elsewhere, also led the CD3+CD56-NKG2C+ fraction in several donors.

Sequencing was performed on CD4+ T cells sorted from blood. The clonotype was recovered from a woman between 18 and 29 years old in good health.

In DNA form, the CDR3 reads TGCAGTGCCCCACAGGGGCGGGAGACCCAGTACTTC. It yields the protein CSAPQGRETQYF. The chain combines TRBV20-1 with TRBJ2-5; 7 bases are a match to TRBD1. Looked up from germline, CDR1 is DFQATT and CDR2 is SNEGSKA (reference sequence). V was pared by 6 bases and J by 5 bases, with 6 bases of the junction left unmatched. This CDR3 contains 12 residues.